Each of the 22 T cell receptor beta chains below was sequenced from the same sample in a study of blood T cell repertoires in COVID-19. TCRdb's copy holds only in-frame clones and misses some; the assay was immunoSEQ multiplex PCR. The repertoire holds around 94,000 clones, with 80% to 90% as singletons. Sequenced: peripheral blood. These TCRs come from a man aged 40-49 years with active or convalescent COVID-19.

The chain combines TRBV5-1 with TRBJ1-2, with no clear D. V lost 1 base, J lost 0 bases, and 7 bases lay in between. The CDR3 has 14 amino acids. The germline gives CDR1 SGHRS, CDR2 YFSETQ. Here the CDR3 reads CASSLQASNYGYTF. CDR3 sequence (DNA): TGCGCCAGCAGCTTGCAGGCGTCTAACTATGGCTACACCTTC.

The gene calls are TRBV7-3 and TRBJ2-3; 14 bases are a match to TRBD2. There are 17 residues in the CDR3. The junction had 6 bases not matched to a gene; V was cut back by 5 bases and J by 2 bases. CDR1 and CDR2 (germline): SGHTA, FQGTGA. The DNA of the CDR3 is TGTGCCAGCAGCCCCGGGGGACTAGCGGGGGTCACAGATACGCAGTATTTT. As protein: CASSPGGLAGVTDTQYF.

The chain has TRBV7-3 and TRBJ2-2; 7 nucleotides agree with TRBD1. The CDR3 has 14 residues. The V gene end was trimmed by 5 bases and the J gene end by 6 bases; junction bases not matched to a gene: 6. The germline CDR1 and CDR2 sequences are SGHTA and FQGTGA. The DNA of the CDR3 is TGTGCCAGCAGCCTCGGACAGGCTGCCGGGGAGCTGTTTTTT. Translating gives CASSLGQAAGELFF. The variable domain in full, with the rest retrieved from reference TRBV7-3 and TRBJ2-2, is GAGVSQTPSNKVTEKGKYVELRCDPISGHTALYWYRQSLGQGPEFLIYFQGTGAADDSGLPNDRFFAVRPEGSVSTLKIQRTERGDSAVYLCASSLGQAAGELFFGEGSRLTVL.

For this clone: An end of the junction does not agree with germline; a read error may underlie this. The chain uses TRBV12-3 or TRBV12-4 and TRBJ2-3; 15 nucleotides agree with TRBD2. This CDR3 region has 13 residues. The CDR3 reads CASSGLAGGPIDF. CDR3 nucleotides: TGTGCCAGCAGTGGACTAGCGGGGGGGCCTATAGATTTT.

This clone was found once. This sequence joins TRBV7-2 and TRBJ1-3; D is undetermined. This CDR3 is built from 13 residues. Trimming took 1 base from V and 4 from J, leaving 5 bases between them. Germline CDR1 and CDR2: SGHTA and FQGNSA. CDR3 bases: TGTGCCAGCAGCTTAGGGCTGGGAAACACCATATATTTT. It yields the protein CASSLGLGNTIYF.

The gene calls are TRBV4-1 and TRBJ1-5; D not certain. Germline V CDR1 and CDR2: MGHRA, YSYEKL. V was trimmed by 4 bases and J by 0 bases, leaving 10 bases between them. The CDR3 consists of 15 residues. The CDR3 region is CASSLASDSNQPQHF. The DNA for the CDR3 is TGCGCCAGCAGCCTCGCTAGTGATAGCAATCAGCCCCAGCATTTT.

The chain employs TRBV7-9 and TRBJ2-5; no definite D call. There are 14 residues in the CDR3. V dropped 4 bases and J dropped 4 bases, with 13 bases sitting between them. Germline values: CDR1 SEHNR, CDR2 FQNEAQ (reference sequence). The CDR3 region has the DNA TGTGCCAGCAGCTGGTCAGGCCCTTTAGAGACCCAGTACTTC. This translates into CASSWSGPLETQYF. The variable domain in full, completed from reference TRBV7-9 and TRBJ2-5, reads DTGVSQNPRHKITKRGQNVTFRCDPISEHNRLYWYRQTLGQGPEFLTYFQNEAQLEKSRLLSDRFSAERPKGSFSTLEIQRTEQGDSAMYLCASSWSGPLETQYFGPGTRLLVL.

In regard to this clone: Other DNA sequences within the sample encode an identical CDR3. In DNA, the CDR3 is TGCGCCAGCAGCTTGGACAGGGTGGAAAATAATTCACCCCTCCACTTT. Translating gives CASSLDRVENNSPLHF. J is TRBJ1-6 and V is TRBV5-1; weak D call: TRBD1 (6 bases). The CDR3 has 16 amino acids. Trimming took off 0 bases at V and 5 bases at J, with 12 bases between the two ends. Germline loops: CDR1 SGHRS, CDR2 YFSETQ. Together with reference TRBV5-1 and TRBJ1-6, the CDR3 gives the full variable domain: KAGVTQTPRYLIKTRGQQVTLSCSPISGHRSVSWYQQTPGQGLQFLFEYFSETQRNKGNFPGRFSGRQFSNSRSEMNVSTLELGDSALYLCASSLDRVENNSPLHFGNGTRLTVT.

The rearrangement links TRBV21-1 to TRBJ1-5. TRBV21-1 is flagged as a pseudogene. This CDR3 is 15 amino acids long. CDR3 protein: CASNFKGVGNQPQHF. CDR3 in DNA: TGTGCCAGCAACTTCAAGGGAGTGGGCAATCAGCCCCAGCATTTT.

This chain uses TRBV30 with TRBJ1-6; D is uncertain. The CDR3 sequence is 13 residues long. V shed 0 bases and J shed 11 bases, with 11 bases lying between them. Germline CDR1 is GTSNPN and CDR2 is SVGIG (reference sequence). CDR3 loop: CAWSVRFAAPLHF. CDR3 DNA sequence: TGTGCCTGGAGTGTAAGGTTCGCGGCACCCCTCCACTTT.

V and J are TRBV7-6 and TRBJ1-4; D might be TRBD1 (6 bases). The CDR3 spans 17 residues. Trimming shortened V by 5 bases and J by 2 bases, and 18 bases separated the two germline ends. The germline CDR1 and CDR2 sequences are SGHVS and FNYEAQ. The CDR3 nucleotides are TGTGCCAGCAGCAAGGGGACATCGCTGAAGACTAATGAAAAACTGTTTTTT. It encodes CASSKGTSLKTNEKLFF.

The CDR3 DNA follows: TGTGCCAGCAGCCCCGGACTAGAGACAGATACGCAGTATTTT. This gives the protein CASSPGLETDTQYF. The chain recombines TRBV7-3 with TRBJ2-3; 7 bases match TRBD2. Germline trimming cut 5 bases from V and 3 bases from J; bases unmatched to any gene: 5. The CDR3 is 14 residues long. The germline V gene has CDR1 SGHTA and CDR2 FQGTGA.

The CDR3 protein is CASSLAAGNYGYTF. In DNA, the CDR3 is TGTGCCAGCAGCTTAGCAGCAGGGAACTATGGCTACACCTTC. This rearrangement joins TRBV7-9 to TRBJ1-2, with D perhaps matching TRBD1 (5 bases). V shed 0 bases and J shed 2 bases, with 7 bases lying between them. The V gene's germline CDR1 is SEHNR and CDR2 FQNEAQ (reference sequence). The CDR3 is 14 residues long.

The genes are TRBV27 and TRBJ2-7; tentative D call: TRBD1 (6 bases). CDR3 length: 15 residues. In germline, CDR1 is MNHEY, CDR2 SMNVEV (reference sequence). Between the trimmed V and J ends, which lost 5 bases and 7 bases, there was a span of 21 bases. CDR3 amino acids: CASSPLQGRGWEQYF. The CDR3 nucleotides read TGTGCCAGCAGTCCCCTACAGGGCCGAGGTTGGGAGCAGTACTTC.

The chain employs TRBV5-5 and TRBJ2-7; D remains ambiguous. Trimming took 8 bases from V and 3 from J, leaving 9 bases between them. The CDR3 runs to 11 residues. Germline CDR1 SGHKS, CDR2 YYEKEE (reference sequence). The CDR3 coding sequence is TGTGCCAGTACTTTCGTCTACGAGCAGTACTTC. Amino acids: CASTFVYEQYF.

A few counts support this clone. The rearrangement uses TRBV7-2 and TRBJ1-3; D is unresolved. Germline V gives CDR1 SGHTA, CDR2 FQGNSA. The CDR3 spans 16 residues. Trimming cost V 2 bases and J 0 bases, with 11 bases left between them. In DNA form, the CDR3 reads TGTGCCAGCAGCTTACTTGTGGGAGCCTCTGGAAACACCATATATTTT. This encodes CASSLLVGASGNTIYF.

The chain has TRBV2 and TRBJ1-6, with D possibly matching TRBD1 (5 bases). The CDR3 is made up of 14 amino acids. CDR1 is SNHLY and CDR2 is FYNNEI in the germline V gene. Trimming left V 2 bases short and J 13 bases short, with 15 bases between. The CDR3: CASSERGWVFPLHF. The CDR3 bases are TGTGCCAGCAGTGAAAGGGGATGGGTCTTCCCCCTCCACTTT.

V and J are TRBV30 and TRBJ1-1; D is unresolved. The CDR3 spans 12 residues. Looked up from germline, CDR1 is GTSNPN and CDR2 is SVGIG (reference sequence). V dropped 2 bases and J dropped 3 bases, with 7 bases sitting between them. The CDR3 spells CAWSPGDTEAFF. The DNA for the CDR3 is TGTGCCTGGAGTCCGGGTGACACTGAAGCTTTCTTT. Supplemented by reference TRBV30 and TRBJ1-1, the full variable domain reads SQTIHQWPATLVQPVGSPLSLECTVEGTSNPNLYWYRQAAGRGLQLLFYSVGIGQISSEVPQNLSASRPQDRQFILSSKKLLLSDSGFYLCAWSPGDTEAFFGQGTRLTVV.

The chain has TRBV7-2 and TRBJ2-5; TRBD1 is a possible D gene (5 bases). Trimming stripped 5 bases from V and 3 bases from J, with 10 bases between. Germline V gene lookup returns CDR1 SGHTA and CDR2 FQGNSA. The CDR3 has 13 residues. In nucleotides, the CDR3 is TGTGCCAGCAGCCAGACAGCGAAAGAGACCCAGTACTTC. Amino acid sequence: CASSQTAKETQYF.

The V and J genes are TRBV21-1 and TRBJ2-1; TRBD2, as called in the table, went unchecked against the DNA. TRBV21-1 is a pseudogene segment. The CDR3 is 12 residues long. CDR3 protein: CASSALTNEQFF. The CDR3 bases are TGTGCCAGCAGCGCCCTAACCAATGAGCAGTTCTTC.

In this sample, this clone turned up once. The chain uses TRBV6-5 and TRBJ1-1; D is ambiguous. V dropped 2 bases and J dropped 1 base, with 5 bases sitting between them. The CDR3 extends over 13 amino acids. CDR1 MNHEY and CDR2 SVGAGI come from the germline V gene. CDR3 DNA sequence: TGTGCCAGCAGTTACAGCCAGAACACTGAAGCTTTCTTT. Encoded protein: CASSYSQNTEAFF.

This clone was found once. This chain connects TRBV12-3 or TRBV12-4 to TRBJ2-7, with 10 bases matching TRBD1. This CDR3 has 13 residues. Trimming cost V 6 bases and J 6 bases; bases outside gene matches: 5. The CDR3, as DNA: TGTGCCAGCAGGACCGGGACAGGGGCCGAGCAGTACTTC. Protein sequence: CASRTGTGAEQYF.